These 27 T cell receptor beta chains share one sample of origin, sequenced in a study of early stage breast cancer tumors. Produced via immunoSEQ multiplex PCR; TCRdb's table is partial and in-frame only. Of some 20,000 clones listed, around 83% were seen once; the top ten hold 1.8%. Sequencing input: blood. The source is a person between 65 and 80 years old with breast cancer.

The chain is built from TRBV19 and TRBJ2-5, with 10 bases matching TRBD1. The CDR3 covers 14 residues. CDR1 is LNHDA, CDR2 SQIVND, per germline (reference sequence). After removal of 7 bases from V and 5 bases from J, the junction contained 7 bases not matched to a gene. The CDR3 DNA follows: TGTGCCAGTATGGGACAGGGGCTAGGGGAGACCCAGTACTTC. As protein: CASMGQGLGETQYF.

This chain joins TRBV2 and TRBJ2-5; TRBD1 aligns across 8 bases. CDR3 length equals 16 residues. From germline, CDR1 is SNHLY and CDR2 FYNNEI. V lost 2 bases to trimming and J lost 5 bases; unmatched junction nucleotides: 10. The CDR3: CASSESETGDRETQYF. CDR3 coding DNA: TGTGCCAGCAGTGAATCGGAGACAGGGGATCGGGAGACCCAGTACTTC.

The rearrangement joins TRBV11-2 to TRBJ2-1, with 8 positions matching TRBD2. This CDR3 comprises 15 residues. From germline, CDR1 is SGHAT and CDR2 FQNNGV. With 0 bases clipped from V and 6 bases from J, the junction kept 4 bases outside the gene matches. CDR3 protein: CASSLDQRGSNEQFF. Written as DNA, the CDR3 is TGTGCCAGCAGCTTAGATCAGCGGGGGTCCAATGAGCAGTTCTTC.

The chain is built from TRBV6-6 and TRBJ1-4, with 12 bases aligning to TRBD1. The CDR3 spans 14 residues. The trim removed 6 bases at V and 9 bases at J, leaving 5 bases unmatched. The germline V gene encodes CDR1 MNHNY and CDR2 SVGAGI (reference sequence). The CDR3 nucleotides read TGTGCCAGCAGAACCGGGACAGGGGGCAAAAAACTGTTTTTT. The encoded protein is CASRTGTGGKKLFF.

This chain's CDR3 is CASSPGDPEQYF. The CDR3 coding sequence is TGTGCCAGCAGTCCGGGAGATCCAGAGCAGTACTTC. The V and J genes are TRBV4-2 and TRBJ2-5; D is perhaps TRBD2 (6 bases). The V end was cut by 6 bases, the J end by 11 bases, with 16 bases between. Looked up from germline, CDR1 is LGHNA and CDR2 is YNFKEQ. The CDR3 consists of 12 residues.

Here the CDR3 reads CASSVPPTGGTEAFF. CDR3 sequence (DNA): TGTGCCAGCAGCGTCCCCCCGACAGGGGGGACTGAAGCTTTCTTT. The chain carries TRBV9 and TRBJ1-1; the match to TRBD1 covers 9 bases. V gave up 2 bases and J gave up 5 bases; unmatched junction bases: 7. The CDR3 contains 15 residues. Germline V CDR1 and CDR2: SGDLS, YYNGEE.

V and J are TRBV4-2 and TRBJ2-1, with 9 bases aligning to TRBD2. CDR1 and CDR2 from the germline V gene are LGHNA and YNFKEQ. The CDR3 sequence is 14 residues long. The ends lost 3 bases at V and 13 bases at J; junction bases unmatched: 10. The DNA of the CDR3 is TGTGCCAGCAGCCAGGCTAGGCTAGCGGGGAATCAGTTCTTC. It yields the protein CASSQARLAGNQFF.

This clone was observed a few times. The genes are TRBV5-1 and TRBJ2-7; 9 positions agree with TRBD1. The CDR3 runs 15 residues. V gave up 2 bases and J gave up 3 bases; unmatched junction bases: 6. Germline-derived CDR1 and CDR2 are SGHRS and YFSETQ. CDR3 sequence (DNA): TGCGCCAGCAGCTTTCTCCGGGGACAGGGCTACGAGCAGTACTTC. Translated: CASSFLRGQGYEQYF.

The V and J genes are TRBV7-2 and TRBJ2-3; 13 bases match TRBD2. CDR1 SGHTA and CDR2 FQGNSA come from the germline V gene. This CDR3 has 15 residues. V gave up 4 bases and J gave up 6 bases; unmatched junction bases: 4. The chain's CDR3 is CASSSTSGGPDTQYF. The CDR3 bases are TGTGCCAGCAGCTCGACTAGCGGGGGGCCCGATACGCAGTATTTT.

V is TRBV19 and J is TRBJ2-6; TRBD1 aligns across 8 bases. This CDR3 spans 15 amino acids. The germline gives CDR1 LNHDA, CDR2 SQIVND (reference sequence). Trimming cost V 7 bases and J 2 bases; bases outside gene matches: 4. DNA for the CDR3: TGTGCCAGTACCCTGGACAGGGCTGGGGCCAACGTCCTGACTTTC. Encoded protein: CASTLDRAGANVLTF.

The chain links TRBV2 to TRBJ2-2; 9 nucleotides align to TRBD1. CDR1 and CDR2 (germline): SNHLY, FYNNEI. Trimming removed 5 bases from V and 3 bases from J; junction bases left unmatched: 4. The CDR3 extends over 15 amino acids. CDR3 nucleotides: TGTGCCAGCAGTTCGACAGGGGGATACACCGGGGAGCTGTTTTTT. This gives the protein CASSSTGGYTGELFF.

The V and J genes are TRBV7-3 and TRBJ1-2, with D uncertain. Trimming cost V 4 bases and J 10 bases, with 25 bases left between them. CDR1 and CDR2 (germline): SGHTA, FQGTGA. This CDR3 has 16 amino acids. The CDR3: CASSSERSTTDSDYTF. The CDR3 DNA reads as TGTGCCAGCAGCTCTGAAAGATCAACGACGGATAGCGACTACACCTTC.

The CDR3: CSVHRDLEQYF. In nucleotides, the CDR3 is TGCAGCGTGCACAGGGATCTCGAGCAGTACTTC. The gene calls are TRBV29-1 and TRBJ2-7; D may be TRBD1 (6 bases). Trimming took 6 bases from V and 6 from J, leaving 12 bases between them. Germline loops: CDR1 SQVTM, CDR2 ANQGSEA. The CDR3 has 11 residues.

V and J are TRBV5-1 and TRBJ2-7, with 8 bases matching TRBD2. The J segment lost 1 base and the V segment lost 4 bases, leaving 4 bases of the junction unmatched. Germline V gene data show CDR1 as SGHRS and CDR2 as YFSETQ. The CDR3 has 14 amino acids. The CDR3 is CASSRSGESYEQYF. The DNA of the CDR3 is TGCGCCAGCAGCCGTAGCGGGGAGTCCTACGAGCAGTACTTC.

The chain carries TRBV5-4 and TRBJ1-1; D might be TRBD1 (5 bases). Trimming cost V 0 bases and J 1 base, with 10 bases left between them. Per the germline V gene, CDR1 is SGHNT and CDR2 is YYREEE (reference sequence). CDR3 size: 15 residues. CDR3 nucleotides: TGTGCCAGCAGCTTGGACCAAACAGGGAACACTGAAGCTTTCTTT. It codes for CASSLDQTGNTEAFF.

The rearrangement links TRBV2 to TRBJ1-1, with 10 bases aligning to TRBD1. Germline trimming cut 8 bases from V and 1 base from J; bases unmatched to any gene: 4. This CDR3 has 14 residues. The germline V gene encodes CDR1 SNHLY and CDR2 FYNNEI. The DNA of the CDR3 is TGTGCCAGCCTGGGGGACAGGGGGAACACTGAAGCTTTCTTT. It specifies CASLGDRGNTEAFF.

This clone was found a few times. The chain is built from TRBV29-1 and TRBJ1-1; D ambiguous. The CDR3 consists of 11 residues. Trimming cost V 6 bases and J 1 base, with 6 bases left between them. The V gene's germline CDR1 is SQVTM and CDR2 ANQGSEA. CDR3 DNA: TGCAGCGTGGAGGGGAACACTGAAGCTTTCTTT. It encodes CSVEGNTEAFF. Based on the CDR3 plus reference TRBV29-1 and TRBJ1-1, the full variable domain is SAVISQKPSRDICQRGTSLTIQCQVDSQVTMMFWYRQQPGQSLTLIATANQGSEATYESGFVIDKFPISRPNLTFSTLTVSNMSPEDSSIYLCSVEGNTEAFFGQGTRLTVV.

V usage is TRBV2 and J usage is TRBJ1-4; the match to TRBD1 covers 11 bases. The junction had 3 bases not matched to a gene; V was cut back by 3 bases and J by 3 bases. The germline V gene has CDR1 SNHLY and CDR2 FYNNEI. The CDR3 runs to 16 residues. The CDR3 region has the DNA TGTGCCAGCAGTGAGGACAGGGGGCTTGCTAATGAAAAACTGTTTTTT. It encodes CASSEDRGLANEKLFF.

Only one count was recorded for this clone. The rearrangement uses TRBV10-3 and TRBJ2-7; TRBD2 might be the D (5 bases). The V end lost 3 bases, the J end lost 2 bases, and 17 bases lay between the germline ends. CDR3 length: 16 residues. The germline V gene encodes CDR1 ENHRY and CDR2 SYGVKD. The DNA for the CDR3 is TGTGCCATCAGTGAAGGCCGGCAAGGAGGTGCCTACGAGCAGTACTTC. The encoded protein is CAISEGRQGGAYEQYF.

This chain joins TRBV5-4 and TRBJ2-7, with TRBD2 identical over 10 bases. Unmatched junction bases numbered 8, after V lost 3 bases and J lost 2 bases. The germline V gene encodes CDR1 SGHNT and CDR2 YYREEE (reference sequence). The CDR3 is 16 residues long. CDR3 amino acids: CASSSSLAGGPYEQYF. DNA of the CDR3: TGTGCCAGCAGCTCTTCCTTAGCGGGGGGACCCTACGAGCAGTACTTC.

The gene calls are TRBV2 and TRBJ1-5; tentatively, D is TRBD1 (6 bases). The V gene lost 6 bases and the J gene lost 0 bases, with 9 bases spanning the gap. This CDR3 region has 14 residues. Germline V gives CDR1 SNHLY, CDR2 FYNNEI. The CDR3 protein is CASSGTLSNQPQHF. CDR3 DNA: TGTGCCAGCAGCGGGACACTTAGCAATCAGCCCCAGCATTTT.

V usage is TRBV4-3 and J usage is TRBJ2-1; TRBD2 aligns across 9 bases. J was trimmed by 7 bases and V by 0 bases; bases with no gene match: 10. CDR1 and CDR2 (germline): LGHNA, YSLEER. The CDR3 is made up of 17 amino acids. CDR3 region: CASSQDKGGGAWNEQFF. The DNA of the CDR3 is TGCGCCAGCAGCCAAGATAAAGGCGGGGGGGCGTGGAATGAGCAGTTCTTC.

The CDR3 sequence: CASSRQGGGWEQYF. CDR3 in DNA: TGTGCCAGCAGCAGACAGGGTGGAGGGTGGGAGCAGTACTTC. This rearrangement joins TRBV5-4 to TRBJ2-5, with a tentative D call TRBD1 (7 bases). This CDR3 is built from 14 residues. From germline, CDR1 is SGHNT and CDR2 YYREEE (reference sequence). V was clipped by 4 bases and J by 11 bases, with 21 bases between them.

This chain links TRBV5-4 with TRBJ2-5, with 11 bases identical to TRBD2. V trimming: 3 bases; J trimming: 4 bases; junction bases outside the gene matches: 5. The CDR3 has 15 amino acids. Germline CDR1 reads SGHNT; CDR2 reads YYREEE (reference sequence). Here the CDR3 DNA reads TGTGCCAGCAGCTCATTTCTAGCGGGGGGAGAGACCCAGTACTTC. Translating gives CASSSFLAGGETQYF. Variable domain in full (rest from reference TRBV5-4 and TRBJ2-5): ETGVTQSPTHLIKTRGQQVTLRCSSQSGHNTVSWYQQALGQGPQFIFQYYREEENGRGNFPPRFSGLQFPNYSSELNVNALELDDSALYLCASSSFLAGGETQYFGPGTRLLVL.

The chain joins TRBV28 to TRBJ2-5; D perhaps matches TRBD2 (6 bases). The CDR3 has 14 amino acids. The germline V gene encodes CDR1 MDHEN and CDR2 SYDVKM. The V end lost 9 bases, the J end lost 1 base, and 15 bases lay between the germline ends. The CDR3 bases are TGTGCCAGTACGTACCCGGGACTCCAAGAGACCCAGTACTTC. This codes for CASTYPGLQETQYF.

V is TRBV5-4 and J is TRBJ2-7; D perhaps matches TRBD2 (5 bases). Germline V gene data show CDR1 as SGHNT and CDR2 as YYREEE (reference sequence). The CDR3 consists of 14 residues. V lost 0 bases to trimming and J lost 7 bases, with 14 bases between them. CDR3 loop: CASSLGGQAWEQYF. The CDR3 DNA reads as TGTGCCAGCAGCTTGGGAGGGCAGGCATGGGAGCAGTACTTC.

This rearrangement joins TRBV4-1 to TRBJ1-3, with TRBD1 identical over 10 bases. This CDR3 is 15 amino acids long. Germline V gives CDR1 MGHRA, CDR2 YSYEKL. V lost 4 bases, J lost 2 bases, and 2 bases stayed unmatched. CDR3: CASSLTGGTGNTIYF. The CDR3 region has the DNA TGCGCCAGCAGCCTGACAGGGGGCACTGGAAACACCATATATTTT.